This T cell receptor (beta chain) was sequenced for a study of blood T cell repertoires in COVID-19. Study context: COVID-19 samples from acute and convalescent phases originated in the United States, Italy and Spain. PBMCs, B-cell-depleted T cells, or T cells were the source of the cDNA or gDNA that made up the material.

Authors' data handling: Nucleated cell counts were estimated from reference gene primer amplification. Assay: immunoSEQ multiplex PCR; the TCRdb copy retains only in-frame clones and omits some. D and trimming come from the DNA, and the V and J calls and clone size come from that table. Of about 250,000 clones in the sample, approximately 91% were seen once. CDR3 length equals 14 residues. Germline lookup yields CDR1 SGHRS and CDR2 YFSETQ. Trimming took 1 base from V and 8 from J, leaving 12 bases between them. This clone was seen a handful of times. Enrolment of Seattle patients took place during active infection, and they were followed longitudinally.

V is TRBV5-1 and J is TRBJ1-4, with D unresolved. Source material: peripheral blood. The receptor was derived from a man aged 25 to 45 with COVID-19, enrolled during active disease. The CDR3 DNA reads as TGCGCCAGCAGCTTGACGAGAGGAGGCGAAAAACTGTTTTTT. It specifies CASSLTRGGEKLFF.